Described below is a single T cell receptor beta chain sequence and its context. As yet, its antigen is unknown. This specimen belongs to a study of cytomegalovirus exposure and HLA in healthy donors. It was the approximately 130-subject validation cohort, separate from the approximately 680-subject first cohort, to which the donors belonged. Repertoires were generated with immunoSEQ multiplex PCR, while TCRdb's copy carries only in-frame clones and drops some. The data show 250,000 to 300,000 clones, with approximately 86% seen just once and over 0.95% held by the top ten. Study-level results: The study put under 200 TCR beta chains on its list as cytomegalovirus-associated. Three chains linked to CMV were shown in vitro to be specific for CMV antigens.

This CDR3 has 18 amino acids. Germline V gene data show CDR1 as SNHLY and CDR2 as FYNNEI. Trimming pared 6 bases from V and 2 bases from J, leaving 25 bases between. This receptor was taken from a woman aged 18-35 years in good health and CMV-seronegative. Sequences were obtained from PBMCs. This chain uses TRBV2 with TRBJ2-5; perhaps TRBD2 as D (6 bases). CDR3 region: CASRWGDGESLPQETQYF. The CDR3 DNA is TGTGCCAGCAGATGGGGGGACGGGGAATCTTTGCCTCAAGAGACCCAGTACTTC.